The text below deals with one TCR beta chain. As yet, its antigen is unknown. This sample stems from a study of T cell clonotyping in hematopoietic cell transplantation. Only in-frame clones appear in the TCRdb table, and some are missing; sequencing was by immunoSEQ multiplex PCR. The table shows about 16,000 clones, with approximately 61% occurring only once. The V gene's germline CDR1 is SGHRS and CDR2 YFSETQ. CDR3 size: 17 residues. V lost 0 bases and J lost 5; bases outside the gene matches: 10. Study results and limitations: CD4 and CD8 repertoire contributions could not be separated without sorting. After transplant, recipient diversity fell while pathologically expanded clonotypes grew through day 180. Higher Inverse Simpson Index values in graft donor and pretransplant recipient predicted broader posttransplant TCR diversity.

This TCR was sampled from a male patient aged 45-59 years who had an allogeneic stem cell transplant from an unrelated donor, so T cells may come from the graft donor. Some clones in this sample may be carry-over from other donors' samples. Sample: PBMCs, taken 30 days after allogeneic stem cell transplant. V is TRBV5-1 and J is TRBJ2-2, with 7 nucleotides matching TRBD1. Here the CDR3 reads CASSLGRQGGSTGELFF. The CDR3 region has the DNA TGCGCCAGCAGCTTGGGGCGACAGGGTGGGTCGACCGGGGAGCTGTTTTTT.